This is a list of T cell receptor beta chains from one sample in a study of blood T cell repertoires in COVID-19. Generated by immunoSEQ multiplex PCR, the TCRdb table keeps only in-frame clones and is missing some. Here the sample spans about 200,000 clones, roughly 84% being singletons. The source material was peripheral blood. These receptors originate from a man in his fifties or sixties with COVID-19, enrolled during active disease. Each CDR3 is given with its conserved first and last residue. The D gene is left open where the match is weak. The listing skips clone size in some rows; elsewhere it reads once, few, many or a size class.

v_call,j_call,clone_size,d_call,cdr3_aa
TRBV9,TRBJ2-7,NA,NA,CASSVEWGAYEQYF
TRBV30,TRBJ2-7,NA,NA,CAWSISQGYEQYF
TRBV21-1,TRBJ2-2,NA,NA,CASSKSATGGCTGELFF
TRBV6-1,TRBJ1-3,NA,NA,CASSEQGNTIYF
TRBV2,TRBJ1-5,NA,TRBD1,CASSEGPGTGLPQHF
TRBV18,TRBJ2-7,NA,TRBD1,CASSRDRGGYEQYF
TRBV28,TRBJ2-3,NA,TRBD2,CASSLPGLATDTQYF
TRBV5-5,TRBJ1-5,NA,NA,CASSLALTGWNQPQHF
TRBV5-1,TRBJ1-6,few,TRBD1,CASSTGQGNSPLHF
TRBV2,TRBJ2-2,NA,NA,CASSQQGTGELFF
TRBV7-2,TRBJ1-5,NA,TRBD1,CASSARTGYNQPQHF
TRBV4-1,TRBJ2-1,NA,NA,CASSPTSSTGVYNEQFF
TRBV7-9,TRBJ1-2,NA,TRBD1,CASSSTGGFGGYTF
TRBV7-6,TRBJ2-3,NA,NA,CASSLGTADTQYF
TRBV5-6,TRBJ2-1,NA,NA,CASSLSDRGAYNEQFF
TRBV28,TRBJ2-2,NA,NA,CASSYGTGELFF
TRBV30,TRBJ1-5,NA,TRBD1,CAWKGAQGNQPQHF
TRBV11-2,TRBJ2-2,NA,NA,CASSLANRGTANTGELFF
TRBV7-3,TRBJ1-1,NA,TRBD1,CASSQGQGGNTEAFF
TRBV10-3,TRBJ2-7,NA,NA,CAISDVQGRGPEQYF
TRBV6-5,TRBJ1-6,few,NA,CASSYSGLKNSPLHF
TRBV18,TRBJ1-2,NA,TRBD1,CASSMDRATNYGYTF
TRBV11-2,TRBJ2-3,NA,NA,CASSPRRGPTDTQYF
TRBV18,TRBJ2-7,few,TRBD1,CASSPGSGTGLNEQYF
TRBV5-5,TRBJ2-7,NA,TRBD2,CASSLVGGGASYEQYF
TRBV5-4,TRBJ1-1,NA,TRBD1,CASSLTGGTEAFF
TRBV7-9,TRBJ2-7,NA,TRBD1,CASSSTGGGRDEQYF
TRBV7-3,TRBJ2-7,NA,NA,CASSQWPGAASYEQYF
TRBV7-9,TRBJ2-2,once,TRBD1,CASSQGQGWTGELFF
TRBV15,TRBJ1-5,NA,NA,CATSRGPVQHF
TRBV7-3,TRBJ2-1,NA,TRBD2,CASSSMPTSGASSYNEQFF
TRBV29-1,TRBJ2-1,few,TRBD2,CSSKRTSGEVNEQFF
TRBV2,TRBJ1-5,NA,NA,CASSGHGDAQHF
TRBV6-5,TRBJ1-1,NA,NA,CASSYAAQGGTEAFF
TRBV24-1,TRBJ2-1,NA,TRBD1,CATSDPGTGDDEQFF
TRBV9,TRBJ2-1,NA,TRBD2,CASSVRPSGSYNEQFF
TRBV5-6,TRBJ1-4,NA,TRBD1,CASSIRQGGNEKLFF
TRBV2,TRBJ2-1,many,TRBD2,CASSELVAGGPKYNEQFF
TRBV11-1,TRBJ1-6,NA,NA,CASSLARGNSPLHF
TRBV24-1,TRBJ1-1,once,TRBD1,CATSDLYRTGGYTEAFF
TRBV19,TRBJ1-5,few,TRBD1,CASSKDRAPNQPQHF
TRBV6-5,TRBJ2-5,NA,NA,CASSSGDSKTQYF
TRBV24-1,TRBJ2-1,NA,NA,CATSEAPRNEQFF
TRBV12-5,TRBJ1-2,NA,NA,CASGLGGPNYGYTF
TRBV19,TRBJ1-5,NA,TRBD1,CASSAALQGFGQPQHF
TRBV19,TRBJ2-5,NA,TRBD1,CASSPRWTGGQETQYF